These 3 T cell receptor beta chains were sequenced from one sample in a study of blood T cell repertoires in COVID-19. The assay was immunoSEQ multiplex PCR, and TCRdb's table has in-frame clones only and misses some. The sample yields roughly 250,000 clones, about 80% seen once. The sample taken for sequencing was peripheral blood. The source of these receptors is a man aged 45-65 years with active or convalescent COVID-19.

This clone was seen a handful of times. The rearrangement links TRBV30 to TRBJ1-1; D remains ambiguous. From germline, CDR1 is GTSNPN and CDR2 SVGIG (reference sequence). V was shortened by 1 base and J by 1 base, with 4 bases between the two germline ends. The CDR3 covers 12 residues. The CDR3 DNA reads TGTGCCTGGAGTGCTCCGAACACTGAAGCTTTCTTT. It codes for CAWSAPNTEAFF.

This clone appeared a single time. J is TRBJ1-3 and V is TRBV5-4; TRBD1 matches 8 bases. This CDR3 comprises 15 residues. V lost 0 bases to trimming and J lost 2 bases; unmatched junction nucleotides: 1. Germline lookup yields CDR1 SGHNT and CDR2 YYREEE (reference sequence). The CDR3 region is CASSLETGAGNTIYF. The CDR3 DNA sequence: TGTGCCAGCAGCTTGGAGACAGGGGCTGGAAACACCATATATTTT. Variable domain in full (rest from reference TRBV5-4 and TRBJ1-3): ETGVTQSPTHLIKTRGQQVTLRCSSQSGHNTVSWYQQALGQGPQFIFQYYREEENGRGNFPPRFSGLQFPNYSSELNVNALELDDSALYLCASSLETGAGNTIYFGEGSWLTVV.

This clone was recorded only once. This rearrangement joins TRBV9 to TRBJ2-1; 8 bases match TRBD2. This CDR3 spans 14 amino acids. The germline CDR1 and CDR2 sequences are SGDLS and YYNGEE. Trimming cost V 4 bases and J 10 bases; bases outside gene matches: 10. CDR3 nucleotides: TGTGCCAGCAGCCGCGGGCGGGGGGCCTTCGAGCAGTTCTTC. This codes for CASSRGRGAFEQFF.